This TCR beta chain derives from a study of cytomegalovirus exposure and HLA in healthy donors. Study results and caveats: Immune exposure information comprised only CMV serostatus. Presence/absence analyses treated sequencing depth as roughly uniform across donors.

PCR amplification relied on 60 Vbeta primers (plus 13 Jbeta primers). Clones were read by immunoSEQ multiplex PCR, and TCRdb kept only the in-frame ones, dropping some. Counted here are nearly 110,000 clones, just over 70% occurring once; the ten biggest clones make up 0.65% to 0.85%. In regard to this clone: The antigen is not known.

While unrecorded immune exposures were likely, the donors were nominally healthy when sampled. This CDR3 contains 14 residues. Germline assignment: CDR1 WSHSY and CDR2 SAAADI. Trimming removed 10 bases from V and 0 bases from J, with 13 bases in between. Material: PBMCs. The chain couples TRBV10-2 to TRBJ2-1; no definite D call. This receptor was taken from a boy aged 5-17 years in good health and CMV-seronegative. The CDR3 spells CAIVFLSSYNEQFF. The CDR3 DNA sequence: TGCGCCATCGTTTTCCTGAGCTCCTACAATGAGCAGTTCTTC.